This T cell receptor (beta chain) was retrieved from a study of blood T cell repertoires in COVID-19. Study overall: Italy, Spain and the United States were the sources of the convalescent and acute COVID-19 samples. Nucleic acid was either cDNA or gDNA, and it came from T cells, B-cell-depleted T cells, or PBMCs.

There are 14 residues in the CDR3. Deletions cut 4 bases from V and 4 bases from J, with 13 bases between. Germline lookup yields CDR1 MRHNA and CDR2 SNTAGT. As processed by the authors: Scientists estimated how many nucleated cells there were by amplifying reference gene primers. Assay used: immunoSEQ multiplex PCR; TCRdb lists only in-frame clones, some missing. D and trimming come from the DNA, and the V and J calls and clone size come from that table. This sample has approximately 250,000 clones; 86% occur once, and the top ten carry 2% to 2.5%. This receptor was identified in a young man who had recovered from COVID-19. The sequenced material came from peripheral blood. The genes are TRBV6-4 and TRBJ1-2, with D possibly matching TRBD1 (5 bases). The CDR3 bases are TGTGCCAGCAGTGTTGACAGCACCGTCTATGGCTACACCTTC. Its translation: CASSVDSTVYGYTF.